This T cell receptor beta chain was captured in a study of blood T cell repertoires in COVID-19. Study-wide context: Sources were T cells, B-cell-depleted T cells, or PBMCs; the material itself was cDNA or gDNA.

Sequencing was performed with immunoSEQ multiplex PCR; in TCRdb, only in-frame clones are kept and a portion is missing. The data show roughly 81,000 clones, around 82% seen once. CDR3 length: 17 amino acids. Germline CDR1 reads SGHRS; CDR2 reads YFSETQ. The V and J ends lost 4 bases and 2 bases respectively, with 22 bases between them. The sequence was obtained from a woman aged 80 or over with COVID-19, enrolled during active disease. Sample: peripheral blood. This chain connects TRBV5-1 to TRBJ2-7, with D tentatively TRBD2 (8 bases). The CDR3 nucleotides read TGCGCCAGCAGCGGGGGCAAGGGGGCTAGCGGGCCCTACGAGCAGTACTTC. This sequence encodes CASSGGKGASGPYEQYF.